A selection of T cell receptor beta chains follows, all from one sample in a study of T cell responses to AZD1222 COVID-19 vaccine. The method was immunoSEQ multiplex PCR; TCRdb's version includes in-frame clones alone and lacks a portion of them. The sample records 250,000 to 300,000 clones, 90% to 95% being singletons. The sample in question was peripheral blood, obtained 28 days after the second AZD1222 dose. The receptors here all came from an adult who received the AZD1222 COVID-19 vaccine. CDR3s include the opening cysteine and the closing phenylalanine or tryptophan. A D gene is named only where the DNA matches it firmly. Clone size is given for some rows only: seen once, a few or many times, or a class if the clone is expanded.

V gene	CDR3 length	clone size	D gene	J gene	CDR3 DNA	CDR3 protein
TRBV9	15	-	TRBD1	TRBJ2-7	TGTGCCAGCAGCGCCCCCCAGGGGGCCACCTACGAGCAGTACTTC	CASSAPQGATYEQYF
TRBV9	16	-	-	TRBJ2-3	TGTGCCAGCAGCGTAAGGGGGGACTCCCGCACAGATACGCAGTATTTT	CASSVRGDSRTDTQYF
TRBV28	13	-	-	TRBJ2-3	TGTGCCAGCAGTCCCGGTAGCACAGATACGCAGTATTTT	CASSPGSTDTQYF
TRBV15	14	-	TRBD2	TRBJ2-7	TGTGCCGTCAGTCGGGGAGGGTATTCCTACGAGCAGTACTTC	CAVSRGGYSYEQYF
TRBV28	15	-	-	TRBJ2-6	TGTGCCAGCACCCCTGGGGGCGCTGGGGCCAACGTCCTGACTTTC	CASTPGGAGANVLTF
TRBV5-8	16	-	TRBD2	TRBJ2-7	TGTGCCAGCAGCTTGCTAGCGGGAGCCCGCTCGGCCGAGCAGTACTTC	CASSLLAGARSAEQYF
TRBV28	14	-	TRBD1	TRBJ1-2	TGTGCCAGCAGCCTATGGGACAGAGACTATGGCTACACCTTC	CASSLWDRDYGYTF
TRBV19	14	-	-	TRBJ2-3	TGTGCCAGTAGTATAGGGGTCGGGGCAGATACGCAGTATTTT	CASSIGVGADTQYF
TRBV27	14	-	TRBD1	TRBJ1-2	TGTGCCAGCAGTATAGGGACAGGACACTATGGCTACACCTTC	CASSIGTGHYGYTF
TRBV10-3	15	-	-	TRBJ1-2	TGTGCCATCAGTGACCAGGGTCCGCCTGGGTATGGCTACACCTTC	CAISDQGPPGYGYTF
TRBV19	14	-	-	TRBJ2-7	TGTGCCAGTAGTTCGTCTCTCGGCCCCTACGAGCAGTACTTC	CASSSSLGPYEQYF
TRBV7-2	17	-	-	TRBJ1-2	TGTGCCAGCAGCTTAGCAAGGGGGTATAAGCCTAACTATGGCTACACCTTC	CASSLARGYKPNYGYTF
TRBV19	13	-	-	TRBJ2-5	TGTGCCAGTAGGTTGGTAGATCAAGAGACCCAGTACTTC	CASRLVDQETQYF
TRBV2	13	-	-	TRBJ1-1	TGTGCCAGCAGACGACAGATGAACACTGAAGCTTTCTTT	CASRRQMNTEAFF
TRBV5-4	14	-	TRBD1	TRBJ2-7	TGTGCCAGCAGCCCAGGGACAGACTCCTACGAGCAGTACTTC	CASSPGTDSYEQYF
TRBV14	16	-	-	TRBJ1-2	TGTGCCAGCAGCCAAGGGCCAGGGAAAGCTAACTATGGCTACACCTTC	CASSQGPGKANYGYTF
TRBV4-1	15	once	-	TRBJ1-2	TGCGCCAGCAGCCAAGTACATCGTAGGGAACGAGGCTACACCTTC	CASSQVHRRERGYTF
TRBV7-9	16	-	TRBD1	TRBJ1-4	TGTGCCAGCAGCTCCGACGGGACAGTGGCTAATGAAAAACTGTTTTTT	CASSSDGTVANEKLFF
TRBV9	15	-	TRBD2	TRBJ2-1	TGTGCCAGCAGCTCGGCGCGGGGGGGCTATAATGAGCAGTTCTTC	CASSSARGGYNEQFF
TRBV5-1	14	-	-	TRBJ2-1	TGCGCCAGCAGCTTGTCCCCAGCCTACAATGAGCAGTTCTTC	CASSLSPAYNEQFF
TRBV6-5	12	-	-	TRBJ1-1	TGTGCCAGCGGGCACGGGCAGGCAGTCACTTTCTTT	CASGHGQAVTFF
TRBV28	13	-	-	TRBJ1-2	TGTGCCAGCAGCCCCGACTTCGCGGTAGGCTACACCTTC	CASSPDFAVGYTF
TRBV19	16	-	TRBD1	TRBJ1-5	TGTGCCAGTAGTATTGGGGGGGCGACAGGGAGTCAGCCCCAGCATTTT	CASSIGGATGSQPQHF
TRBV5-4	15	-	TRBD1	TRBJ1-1	TGTGCCAGCAGCTTGGGGGAGGGGGCAGGTACTGAAGCTTTCTTT	CASSLGEGAGTEAFF
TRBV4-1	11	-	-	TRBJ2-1	TGCGCCAGCAGCTGGAACAATGAGCAGTTCTTC	CASSWNNEQFF
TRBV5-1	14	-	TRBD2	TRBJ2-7	TGCGCCAGCAGCGGGACTAGCGGGGCGTACGAGCAGTACTTC	CASSGTSGAYEQYF
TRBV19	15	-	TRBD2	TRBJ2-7	TGTGCCAGTAGTACTACACTAGCGGTCTCCTACGAGCAGTACTTC	CASSTTLAVSYEQYF
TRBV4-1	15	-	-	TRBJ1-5	TGCGCCAGCAGCCAAGATACACCATCCAATCAGCCCCAGCATTTT	CASSQDTPSNQPQHF
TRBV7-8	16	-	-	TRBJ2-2	TGTGCCAGCAGCCCCCTTTGGTGGACGAACACCGGGGAGCTGTTTTTT	CASSPLWWTNTGELFF
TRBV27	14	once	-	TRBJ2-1	TGTGCCAGCAGCCCCTCCGGCAGGGGAGGTGAGCAGTTCTTC	CASSPSGRGGEQFF
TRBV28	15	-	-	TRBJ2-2	TGTGCCAGCACGGGAAACGGGGCTGAGACCGGGGAGCTGTTTTTT	CASTGNGAETGELFF
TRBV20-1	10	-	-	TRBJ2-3	TGCAGTGCTAGAGATGAGACGCAGTATTTT	CSARDETQYF
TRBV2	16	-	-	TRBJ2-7	TGTGCCAGCAGTGAAGGACCCGGGGGCCCTTACTACGAGCAGTACTTC	CASSEGPGGPYYEQYF
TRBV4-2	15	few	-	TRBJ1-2	TGTGCCAGCAGCCCCTTTGGGGGGCGCGACTATGGCTACACCTTC	CASSPFGGRDYGYTF
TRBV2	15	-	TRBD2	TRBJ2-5	TGTGCCAGCAGTGAATCTAGCGGGGGTCAGGAGACCCAGTACTTC	CASSESSGGQETQYF
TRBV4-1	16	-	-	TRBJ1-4	TGCGCCAGCAGGCTAACACCAGCGGGCCCGGATGAAAAACTGTTTTTT	CASRLTPAGPDEKLFF
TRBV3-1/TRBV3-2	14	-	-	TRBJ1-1	TGTGCCAGCAGCCAAGGAGGCAGTAACACTGAAGCTTTCTTT	CASSQGGSNTEAFF
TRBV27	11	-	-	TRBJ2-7	TGTGCCAGCAGCCCCTCCACCGGGCAGTACTTC	CASSPSTGQYF
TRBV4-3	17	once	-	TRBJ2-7	TGCGCCAGCAGCCAAGATCGGAGCAGCGGCTTACCCTACGAGCAGTACTTC	CASSQDRSSGLPYEQYF
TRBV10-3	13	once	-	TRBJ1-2	TGTGCCACATCCTCCTCCAAACCCTATGGCTACACCTTC	CATSSSKPYGYTF
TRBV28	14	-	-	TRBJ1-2	TGTGCCAGCAGTTCTCCAGCCCAGGTACCGGGCTACACCTTC	CASSSPAQVPGYTF
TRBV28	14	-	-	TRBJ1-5	TGTGCCAGCAGTAGCCAAGTCCGCAATCAGCCCCAGCATTTT	CASSSQVRNQPQHF
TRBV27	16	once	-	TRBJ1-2	TGTGCCAGCAGTTTAAGGTTTTCAGGGTGGGTTGAGGGCTACACCTTC	CASSLRFSGWVEGYTF
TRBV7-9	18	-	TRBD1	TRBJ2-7	TGTGCCAGCAGCTTAGCGCTTATGTGGGACAGGGAAGGCAACGAGCAGTACTTC	CASSLALMWDREGNEQYF
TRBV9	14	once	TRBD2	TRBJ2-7	TGTGCCAGCAGCCTAAGACTAGCGGGAGACGAGCAGTACTTC	CASSLRLAGDEQYF
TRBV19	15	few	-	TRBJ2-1	TGTGCCAGTAGTATTTGGCGGACCCCCTTAAATGAGCAGTTCTTC	CASSIWRTPLNEQFF
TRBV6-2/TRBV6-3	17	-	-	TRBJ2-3	TGTGCCAGCAGTTATCAGACCCGGACTATCCTCACAGATACGCAGTATTTT	CASSYQTRTILTDTQYF
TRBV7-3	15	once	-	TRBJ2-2	TGTGCCAGCAGCTCTACTAGGGGCGTCACCGGGGAGCTGTTTTTT	CASSSTRGVTGELFF
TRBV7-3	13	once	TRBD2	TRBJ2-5	TGTGCCAGCAGCCCTAGCGGCCAAGAGACCCAGTACTTC	CASSPSGQETQYF
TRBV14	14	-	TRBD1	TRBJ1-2	TGTGCCAGCAGCCAACGGGACAGGGTTCGTGGCTACACCTTC	CASSQRDRVRGYTF
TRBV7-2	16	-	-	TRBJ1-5	TGTGCCAGCAGCCTCGGGGGGGGCCCAAGCAATCAGCCCCAGCATTTT	CASSLGGGPSNQPQHF
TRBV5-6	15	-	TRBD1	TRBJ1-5	TGTGCCAGCAGCCGGGGGAGGGGGCAAGTTCAGCCCCAGCATTTT	CASSRGRGQVQPQHF
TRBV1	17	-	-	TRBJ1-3	TGCACCAGCAGCCAATGGTTCCCGGACCCCTCTGGAAACACCATATATTTT	CTSSQWFPDPSGNTIYF
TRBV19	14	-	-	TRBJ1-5	TGTGCCAGTACGCTCGGGGGAGTAAATCAGCCCCAGCATTTT	CASTLGGVNQPQHF
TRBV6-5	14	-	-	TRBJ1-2	TGTGCCAGCAGTTATAGGACAGACGGGTATGGCTACACCTTC	CASSYRTDGYGYTF